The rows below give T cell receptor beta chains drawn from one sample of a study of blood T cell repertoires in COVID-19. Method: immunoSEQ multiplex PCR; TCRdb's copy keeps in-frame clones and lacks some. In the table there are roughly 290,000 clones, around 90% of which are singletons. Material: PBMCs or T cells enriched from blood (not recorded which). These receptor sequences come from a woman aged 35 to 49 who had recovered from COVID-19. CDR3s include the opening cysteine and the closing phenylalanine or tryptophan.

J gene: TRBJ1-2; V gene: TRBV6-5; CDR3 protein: CASIFLGLNYGYTF
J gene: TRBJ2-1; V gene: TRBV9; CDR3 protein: CASSGSGGRWDEQFF
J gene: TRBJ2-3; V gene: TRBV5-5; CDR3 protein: CASSLETDPTDTQYF
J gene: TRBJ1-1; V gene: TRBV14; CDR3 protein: CASSRRQGSMNTEAFF
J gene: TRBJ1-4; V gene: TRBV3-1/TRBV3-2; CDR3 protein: CASSQGRTGNPTNEKLFF
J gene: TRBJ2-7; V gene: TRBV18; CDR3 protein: CASSPKGGGEQYF
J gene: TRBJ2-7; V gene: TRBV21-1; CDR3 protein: CASSKVGTGVYEQYF
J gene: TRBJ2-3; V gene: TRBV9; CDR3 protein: CASSSSPLAGVTDTQYF
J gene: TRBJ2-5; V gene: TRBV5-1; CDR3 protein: CASRPYSSQETQYF
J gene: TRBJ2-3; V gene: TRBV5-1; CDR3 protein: CASQASGTWSTDTQYF
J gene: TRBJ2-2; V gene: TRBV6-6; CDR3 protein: CASSPQGGTTNTGELFF
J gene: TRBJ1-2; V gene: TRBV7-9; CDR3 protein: CASSPLRGRDGGYTF
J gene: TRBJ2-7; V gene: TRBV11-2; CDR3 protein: CASSSGQGFEQYF
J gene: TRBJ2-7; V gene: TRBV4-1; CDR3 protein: CASSQERLRYEQYF
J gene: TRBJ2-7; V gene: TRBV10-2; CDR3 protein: CASKGTGTYEQYF
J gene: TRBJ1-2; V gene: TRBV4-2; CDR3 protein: CASRDRNYGYTF
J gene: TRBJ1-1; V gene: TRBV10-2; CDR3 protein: CASRDRVIAFF
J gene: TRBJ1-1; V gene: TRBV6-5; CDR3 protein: CASHQGASEAFF
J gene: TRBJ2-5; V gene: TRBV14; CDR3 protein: CASSPVRLGAQYF
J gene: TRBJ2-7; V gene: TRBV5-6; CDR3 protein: CASSLSSYEQYF
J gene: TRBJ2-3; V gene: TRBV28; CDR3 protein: CASSRPEGGSTDTQYF
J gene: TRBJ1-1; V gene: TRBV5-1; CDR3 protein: CASSLGGTVNTEAFF
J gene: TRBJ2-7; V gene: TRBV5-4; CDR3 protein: CASSLGLVAYVEQYF
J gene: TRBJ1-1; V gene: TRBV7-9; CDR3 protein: CASSFPQADPWNTEAFF
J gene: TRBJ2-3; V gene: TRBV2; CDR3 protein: CASTQPGTTSGATDTQYF
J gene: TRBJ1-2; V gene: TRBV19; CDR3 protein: CASSPRDSWASNYGYTF
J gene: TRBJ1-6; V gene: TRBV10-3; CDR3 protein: CAISELEANSPLHF
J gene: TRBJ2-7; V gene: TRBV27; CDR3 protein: CASRPTGPPSYEQYF
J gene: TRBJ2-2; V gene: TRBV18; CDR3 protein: CASSPSSSGGASGGELFF
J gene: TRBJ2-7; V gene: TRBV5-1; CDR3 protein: CASSLGTVFSYEQYF
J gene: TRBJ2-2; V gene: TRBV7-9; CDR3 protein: CASSRDSRYTGELFF
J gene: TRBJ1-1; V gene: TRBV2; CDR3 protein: CASSEAGTEAFF
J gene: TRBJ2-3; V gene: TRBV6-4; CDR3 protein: CASSDSGASTDTQYF